Listed here is a single T cell receptor (beta chain). CDR1 and CDR2 from the germline V gene are SGHTA and FQGNSA. CDR3 length: 13 residues. V was shortened by 4 bases and J by 8 bases, with 12 bases between the two germline ends. This specimen belongs to a study of OX40 agonist ivuxolimab in advanced cancers. Patients were ineligible given autoimmune disease history or systemic immunosuppression. Clones were sequenced by immunoSEQ multiplex PCR, and TCRdb holds only the in-frame ones, with some missing. The sample yields tens of thousands of clones, nearly 90% seen once. V usage is TRBV7-2 and J usage is TRBJ1-5; D may be TRBD1 (6 bases). Sequenced material: CD4+ or CD8+ T cells sorted from blood, taken in a trial of the OX40 agonist ivuxolimab. The clonotype originates from an adult with an advanced solid tumor such as melanoma, head and neck, liver or kidney cancer. This CDR3 reads CASSSYRVEPQHF. CDR3 DNA sequence: TGTGCCAGCAGCTCATACAGGGTTGAGCCCCAGCATTTT.